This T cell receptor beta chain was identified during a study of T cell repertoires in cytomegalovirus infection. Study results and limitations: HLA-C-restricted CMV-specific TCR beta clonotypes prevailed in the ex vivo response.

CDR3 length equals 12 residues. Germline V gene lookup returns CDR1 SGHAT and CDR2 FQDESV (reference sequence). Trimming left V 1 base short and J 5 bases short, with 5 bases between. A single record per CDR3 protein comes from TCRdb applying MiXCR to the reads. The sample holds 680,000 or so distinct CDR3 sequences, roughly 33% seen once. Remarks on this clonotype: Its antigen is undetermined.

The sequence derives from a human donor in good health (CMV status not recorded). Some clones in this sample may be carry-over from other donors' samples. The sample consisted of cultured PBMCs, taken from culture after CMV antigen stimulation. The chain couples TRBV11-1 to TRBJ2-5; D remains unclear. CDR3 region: CASSLERETQYF. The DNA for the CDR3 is TGTGCCAGCAGCTTAGAACGGGAGACCCAGTACTTC.